The TCR beta chain described here comes from a study of T-cell reconstitution after alpha-beta-depleted transplantation in children. The study, taken as a whole, reports: From newly produced T cells came most of the T-cell counts and diversity one year after transplant. Several hundred expanded graft clones reportedly supplied alpha-beta T cells about two months after transplant. Surviving thymic progenitors and recipient T cells were the source of high TCRbeta diversity at day 60 in some patients.

Unique molecular identifiers were used to barcode this TCRbeta library. TCRdb re-analysed the PCR reads in MiXCR, keeping a single row per CDR3 protein. The top ten hold 25% to 35% of the sample, which has some 460,000 distinct CDR3 sequences, 15% to 20% seen once. There are 16 residues in the CDR3. Germline CDR1 is MGHDK and CDR2 is SYGVNS. Unmatched junction bases numbered 7, after V lost 2 bases and J lost 5 bases. This clonotype showed up many times. The antigen is unknown. This sequence was found in a boy under three years old who had a stem cell transplant for Wiskott-Aldrich syndrome, so the T cells may come from the graft donor. The input for sequencing was PBMCs, mostly from graft donor cells, taken 360 days after TCRalphabeta/CD19-depleted stem cell transplant. The chain is built from TRBV25-1 and TRBJ1-2; 11 bases are a match to TRBD1. The chain's CDR3 is CASSEIGQGAGYGYTF. CDR3 in DNA: TGTGCCAGCAGTGAAATTGGACAGGGGGCTGGTTATGGCTACACCTTC.